The 17 T cell receptor beta chains below were found in one sample sequenced in a study of PD-1 blockade in classical Hodgkin lymphoma. Every patient experienced relapse after autologous stem cell transplantation, and brentuximab vedotin exposure varied. Produced via immunoSEQ multiplex PCR; TCRdb's table is partial and in-frame only. The sample contains fewer than 80,000 clones, about 70% of which appear only once. Source: peripheral blood mononuclear cells (PBMCs), taken before the second cycle of nivolumab. The receptors derive from a human donor with classical Hodgkin lymphoma.

The genes are TRBV11-3 and TRBJ1-5; no definite D call. The CDR3 totals 15 residues. Trimming cost V 6 bases and J 0 bases, with 12 bases left between them. The germline gives CDR1 SGHNT, CDR2 YENEEA. In DNA form, the CDR3 reads TGTGCCAGCAGTCCCGACGGCCTTAGCAATCAGCCCCAGCATTTT. Translation: CASSPDGLSNQPQHF.

This clone has just a few counts. This chain links TRBV27 with TRBJ1-1, with D unclear. Germline CDR1 is MNHEY and CDR2 is SMNVEV (reference sequence). V lost 8 bases to trimming and J lost 4 bases, with 23 bases between them. The CDR3 length is 16 residues. The CDR3: CASGNRKGSYSTEAFF. Written as DNA, the CDR3 is TGTGCCAGCGGGAACAGAAAAGGGAGTTATAGCACTGAAGCTTTCTTT.

This chain joins TRBV30 and TRBJ1-6; 7 nucleotides align to TRBD1. The CDR3 is 18 residues long. The V segment lost 3 bases and the J segment 7 bases; nucleotides outside the gene matches: 18. The germline V gene encodes CDR1 GTSNPN and CDR2 SVGIG (reference sequence). CDR3 sequence reads: CAWSASPWARGKNSPLHF. The CDR3 DNA reads as TGTGCCTGGAGCGCGAGCCCTTGGGCCAGGGGGAAGAATTCACCCCTCCACTTT. Complete variable domain (other parts from reference TRBV30 and TRBJ1-6): SQTIHQWPATLVQPVGSPLSLECTVEGTSNPNLYWYRQAAGRGLQLLFYSVGIGQISSEVPQNLSASRPQDRQFILSSKKLLLSDSGFYLCAWSASPWARGKNSPLHFGNGTRLTVT.

The genes are TRBV19 and TRBJ1-5, with D perhaps TRBD1 (6 bases). With 10 bases removed from V and 6 bases from J, the gap between germline ends came to 13 bases. This CDR3 comprises 12 residues. Per germline, CDR1 LNHDA and CDR2 SQIVND (reference sequence). The CDR3 sequence is CATTDSVQPQHF. CDR3 nucleotides: TGTGCCACCACGGACAGCGTTCAGCCCCAGCATTTT.

J is TRBJ2-7 and V is TRBV6-6; tentatively, D is TRBD1 (6 bases). Germline CDR1 MNHNY, CDR2 SVGAGI (reference sequence). This CDR3 has 15 residues. V was shortened by 5 bases and J by 0 bases, with 14 bases between the two germline ends. The CDR3: CASSVDRLSSYEQYF. CDR3 nucleotide sequence: TGTGCCAGCAGTGTGGACAGACTAAGCTCCTACGAGCAGTACTTC.

The V call is TRBV11-2, the J call TRBJ2-1, with unresolved D. Trimming took 5 bases from V and 2 from J, leaving 13 bases between them. Looked up from germline, CDR1 is SGHAT and CDR2 is FQNNGV. This CDR3 region has 15 residues. This CDR3 is CASSPLTGAYNEQFF. The CDR3 DNA reads TGTGCCAGCAGCCCCCTGACTGGGGCCTACAATGAGCAGTTCTTC.

The chain uses TRBV5-4 and TRBJ2-3; 9 bases map to TRBD2. The CDR3 sequence is 16 residues long. Trimming at V came to 0 bases and at J to 0 bases, leaving 2 bases not matched to a gene. Germline V gene data show CDR1 as SGHNT and CDR2 as YYREEE (reference sequence). CDR3 DNA: TGTGCCAGCAGCTTGGTAGCGGGAGCCAGCACAGATACGCAGTATTTT. Protein: CASSLVAGASTDTQYF.

The chain joins TRBV27 to TRBJ2-5; D gene unclear. The CDR3 totals 15 residues. Germline CDR1 reads MNHEY; CDR2 reads SMNVEV (reference sequence). V was clipped by 4 bases and J by 14 bases, with 26 bases between them. The CDR3 loop reads CASSSPSMGELNEYF. The CDR3 DNA is TGTGCCAGCAGTTCCCCTTCCATGGGCGAGCTCAATGAATACTTC.

The chain has TRBV2 and TRBJ2-7; 8 bases map to TRBD1. The CDR3 consists of 15 residues. CDR1 SNHLY and CDR2 FYNNEI come from the germline V gene. The V and J ends lost 3 bases and 3 bases, in that order; junction bases with no gene match: 7. Written as DNA, the CDR3 is TGTGCCAGCAGTGACCGGCAGGGGGCTTTCTACGAGCAGTACTTC. Translated: CASSDRQGAFYEQYF.

The V and J genes are TRBV6-6 and TRBJ2-1, with D unclear. Trimming pared 6 bases from V and 9 bases from J, leaving 15 bases between. The CDR3 has 13 residues. Germline values: CDR1 MNHNY, CDR2 SVGAGI (reference sequence). The CDR3 sequence is CASRGQVVSEQFF. CDR3 nucleotides: TGTGCCAGCAGGGGCCAGGTCGTTAGTGAGCAGTTCTTC.

This clone was observed a handful of times. The chain uses TRBV7-2 and TRBJ2-3, with 8 nucleotides matching TRBD2. This CDR3 has 18 amino acids. Trimming took 1 base from V and 3 from J; bases not matched to a gene: 12. Germline lookup yields CDR1 SGHTA and CDR2 FQGNSA. CDR3 nucleotides: TGTGCCAGCAGCTTAGGTACTAGCGGCCCGGGTGCGACAGATACGCAGTATTTT. It translates to CASSLGTSGPGATDTQYF.

This clone was seen just once. The V gene is TRBV6-1, the J gene TRBJ1-3; a possible D gene is TRBD1 (6 bases). V was trimmed by 1 base and J by 3 bases, leaving 10 bases between them. The CDR3 length is 15 residues. The germline V gene has CDR1 MNHNS and CDR2 SASEGT. The CDR3 here is CASSEETGNGNTIYF. The DNA for the CDR3 is TGTGCCAGCAGTGAAGAAACAGGGAATGGAAACACCATATATTTT.

V usage is TRBV11-2 and J usage is TRBJ2-5; 10 nucleotides line up with TRBD1. Germline V lookup: CDR1 SGHAT, CDR2 FQNNGV. V dropped 5 bases and J dropped 2; count of bases not matched to a gene: 11. The CDR3 is 17 amino acids. The CDR3 loop is CASSLGPGQGPQETQYF. CDR3 sequence (DNA): TGTGCCAGCAGCCTAGGGCCGGGACAGGGGCCTCAAGAGACCCAGTACTTC.

V gene TRBV30 combines with J gene TRBJ2-3; the D gene is possibly TRBD1 (5 bases). From germline, CDR1 is GTSNPN and CDR2 SVGIG (reference sequence). CDR3 size: 14 residues. V was pared by 4 bases and J by 2 bases, with 13 bases between. The CDR3, as DNA: TGTGCCTGGAAACCCCCAGGGATCACAGATACGCAGTATTTT. Translated, it gives CAWKPPGITDTQYF.

The chain combines TRBV11-2 with TRBJ2-7, with a weak D call TRBD1 (5 bases). The V and J ends lost 3 bases and 0 bases respectively, with 12 bases between them. The CDR3 contains 15 residues. CDR1 is SGHAT and CDR2 is FQNNGV in the germline V gene. This CDR3 is CASSFDSVASYEQYF. CDR3 nucleotide sequence: TGTGCCAGCAGCTTTGACAGCGTTGCCTCCTACGAGCAGTACTTC. Full variable domain (missing parts from reference TRBV11-2 and TRBJ2-7): EAGVAQSPRYKIIEKRQSVAFWCNPISGHATLYWYQQILGQGPKLLIQFQNNGVVDDSQLPKDRFSAERLKGVDSTLKIQPAKLEDSAVYLCASSFDSVASYEQYFGPGTRLTVT.

The chain carries TRBV6-1 and TRBJ2-7; TRBD1 matches 9 bases. Trimming took 4 bases from V and 7 from J; bases not matched to a gene: 11. Per germline, CDR1 MNHNS and CDR2 SASEGT. This CDR3 comprises 15 residues. CDR3 in DNA: TGTGCCAGCAGTGGTAGGACAGGGGTTTTCGGGGAGCAGTACTTC. This encodes CASSGRTGVFGEQYF.

This clone has only a few counts. The chain has TRBV5-1 and TRBJ2-7; a weak D match, TRBD2 (5 bases). Trimming removed 2 bases from V and 2 bases from J, with 11 bases in between. CDR1 and CDR2 (germline): SGHRS, YFSETQ. This CDR3 is built from 14 residues. The CDR3: CASSFEGNTYEQYF. In DNA form, the CDR3 reads TGCGCCAGCAGCTTTGAGGGTAATACCTACGAGCAGTACTTC.